This T cell receptor beta chain was identified during a study of blood T cell repertoires in COVID-19. The CDR3 runs 12 residues. Germline loops: CDR1 MNHEY, CDR2 SVGAGI. V shed 8 bases and J 6 bases; nucleotides not matched to a gene: 3. Original methodology: Estimation of nucleated cell counts relied on the amplification of reference gene primers. Here immunoSEQ multiplex PCR was the method, and the copy in TCRdb shows in-frame clones only, minus some. The V and J calls and clone size were taken over from that table, and D and trimming were inferred from the DNA. The sample lists hundreds of thousands of clones; roughly 84% were seen once. This clone was seen a few times.

The chain has TRBV6-5 and TRBJ1-2, with TRBD1 matching over 10 bases. Material: peripheral blood. This receptor was taken from a young man with active or convalescent COVID-19. The CDR3 spells CASSTGGDGYTF. CDR3 DNA sequence: TGTGCCAGCTCGACAGGGGGCGATGGCTACACCTTC.